This is a list of T cell receptor beta chains from one sample in a study of CD8 T cells in ankylosing spondylitis. Each CDR3 protein is one row after TCRdb ran MiXCR on the 5' RACE reads. This table holds around 130,000 distinct CDR3 sequences, roughly 8.8% found once. Sequencing input: blood, either unsorted or a sorted T cell fraction (not recorded which). The receptors here all came from a male donor with ankylosing spondylitis or in good health (not recorded which). CDR3s include the opening cysteine and the closing phenylalanine or tryptophan. The D gene is left open where the match is weak. Only part of the rows carry a size: once, few, many, or a class if the clone is expanded.

cdr3_aa,cdr3_nt,d_call,j_call,v_call,clone_size
CATSSSEYNEQFF,TGTGCCACCAGTTCATCCGAATACAATGAGCAGTTCTTC,.,TRBJ2-1,TRBV24-1,few
CASTDAGQLVPGANVLTF,TGTGCCAGCACCGACGCCGGACAGCTTGTCCCTGGGGCCAACGTCCTGACTTTC,.,TRBJ2-6,TRBV28,many
CASSILTYEQYF,TGTGCCAGCAGCATTTTGACTTACGAGCAGTACTTC,.,TRBJ2-7,TRBV11-1,many
CASSLTGTATDTQYF,TGTGCCAGCAGCTTAACCGGGACAGCCACAGATACGCAGTATTTT,TRBD1,TRBJ2-3,TRBV7-3,many
CSAQEMGQGWGYTF,TGCAGTGCCCAAGAGATGGGACAGGGGTGGGGCTACACCTTC,TRBD1,TRBJ1-2,TRBV20-1,few
CSAYLAGGPYEQYF,TGCAGTGCTTACCTAGCGGGAGGGCCATACGAGCAGTACTTC,TRBD2,TRBJ2-7,TRBV20-1,few
CASSLSGSGANVLTF,TGCGCCAGCAGCTTGTCAGGGTCTGGGGCCAACGTCCTGACTTTC,.,TRBJ2-6,TRBV5-1,many
CASSLTPGNTIYF,TGTGCCAGCAGTTTGACCCCTGGAAACACCATATATTTT,.,TRBJ1-3,TRBV12-3/TRBV12-4,many
CASTGQGAQASYEQYF,TGTGCCAGCACGGGACAGGGGGCTCAGGCTTCCTACGAGCAGTACTTC,TRBD1,TRBJ2-7,TRBV28,.
CSALRDLEAFF,TGCAGTGCCCTCCGGGACCTAGAGGCTTTCTTT,.,TRBJ1-1,TRBV20-1,few
CASSVAIGGETQYF,TGTGCCAGCAGCGTAGCCATAGGGGGAGAGACCCAGTACTTC,.,TRBJ2-5,TRBV9,.
CSVEDPTSGKNYNEQFF,TGCAGCGTTGAAGATCCGACTAGCGGGAAGAACTACAATGAGCAGTTCTTC,TRBD2,TRBJ2-1,TRBV29-1,medium-sized